The source of this TCR beta chain is a study of T cell responses to AZD1222 COVID-19 vaccine. The data were produced by immunoSEQ multiplex PCR, yet TCRdb's version contains in-frame clones alone and is incomplete. The sample has more than 100,000 clones, 88% seen once. The sequencing here drew on peripheral blood, taken on day 0 of AZD1222 vaccination. This clonotype was sampled from an adult in good health.

CDR3 DNA sequence: TGTGCCAGCAGCAACCGAACCCCCGAAGAGGTCACTGAAGCTTTCTTT. Its translation: CASSNRTPEEVTEAFF. The rearrangement uses TRBV21-1 and TRBJ1-1. TRBV21-1 is shown as a pseudogene. This CDR3 spans 16 amino acids.